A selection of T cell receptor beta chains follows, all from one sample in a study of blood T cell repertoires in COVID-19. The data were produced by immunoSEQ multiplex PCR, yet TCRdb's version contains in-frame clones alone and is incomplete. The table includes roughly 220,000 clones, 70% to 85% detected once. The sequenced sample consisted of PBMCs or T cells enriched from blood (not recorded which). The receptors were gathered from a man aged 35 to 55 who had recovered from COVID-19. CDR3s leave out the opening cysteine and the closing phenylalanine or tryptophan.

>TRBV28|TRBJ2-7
ASRGGTGGHEQY
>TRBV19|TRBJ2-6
ASSKATGAGANVLT
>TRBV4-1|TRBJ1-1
ASERQGGLAF
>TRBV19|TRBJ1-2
ASSIQAVLNYGYT
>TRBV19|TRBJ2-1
ASSNRDRGLMQF
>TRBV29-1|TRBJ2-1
SVELGGTSGYNEQF
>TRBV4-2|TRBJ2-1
ASSLTTGDDNEQF
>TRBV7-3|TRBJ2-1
ASSSQGMSTNEQF
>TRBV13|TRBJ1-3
ASSLGLRGSGNTIY
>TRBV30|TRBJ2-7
AWTGLAGGIYEQY
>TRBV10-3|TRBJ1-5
AISAGGSNQPQH
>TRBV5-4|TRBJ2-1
ASSLGVAGARPNEQF
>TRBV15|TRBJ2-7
ATSRGAQASYEQY
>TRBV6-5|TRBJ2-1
ASSPRTGANEQF
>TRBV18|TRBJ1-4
ATRTGDVESEKLF